This T cell receptor beta chain appears in the sequencing data of a study of CD4 T cells in relation to SARS-CoV-2 and coronaviruses. Whole-study context: Convalescent patients were seven or eight males and 4 females; two were Hispanic. The restricting HLA molecule for shared crossreactive spike epitopes was mapped.

Concerning this clone: Its matching antigen is unknown.

The V segment lost 0 bases and the J segment 1 base; nucleotides outside the gene matches: 5. In germline, CDR1 is SGHDT, CDR2 YYEEEE. The CDR3 contains 16 residues. Study-level results: According to naive versus memory sequencing, detected responses are memory recall, not newly primed.

Deep TCR-beta sequencing used DNA from uncultured naive and memory CD4+ T cells. The assay was immunoSEQ multiplex PCR, and TCRdb's table has in-frame clones only and misses some. The sample comprises more than 30,000 clones, 70% to 90% of which are singletons, and over 3% rests with the top ten. The receptor was derived from an adult with COVID-19. V is TRBV5-6 and J is TRBJ2-7; 9 bases line up with TRBD1. Sequencing was carried out using memory CD4+ T cells from PBMCs. Here the CDR3 DNA reads TGTGCCAGCAGCTTGGACAGGGGGCATGGTTCCTACGAGCAGTACTTC. Translation: CASSLDRGHGSYEQYF.